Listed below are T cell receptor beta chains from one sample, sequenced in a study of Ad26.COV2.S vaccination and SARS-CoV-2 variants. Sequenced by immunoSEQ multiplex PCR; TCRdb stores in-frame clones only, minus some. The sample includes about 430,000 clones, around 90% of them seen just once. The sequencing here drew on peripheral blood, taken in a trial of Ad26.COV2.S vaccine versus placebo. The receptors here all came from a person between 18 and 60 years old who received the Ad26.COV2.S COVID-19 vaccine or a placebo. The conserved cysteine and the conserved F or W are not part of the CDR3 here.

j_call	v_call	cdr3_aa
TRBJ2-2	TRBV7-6	ASSLAEGRTGELF
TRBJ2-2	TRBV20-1	SAMGGELF
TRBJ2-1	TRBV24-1	ATISPPWSSYNEQF
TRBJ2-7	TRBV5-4	ASSLDTIGEQY
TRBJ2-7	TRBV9	ASSVAGSHFNEQY
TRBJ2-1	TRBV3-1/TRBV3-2	ASSQVEGPYNEQF
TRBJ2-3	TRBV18	ASSPPLAGGADTQY
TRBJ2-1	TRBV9	ASSGGTSGYYNEQF
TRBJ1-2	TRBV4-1	ASSQLGQGDYGYT
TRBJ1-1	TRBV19	ATTGTANTEAF
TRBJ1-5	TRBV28	ASSRNAPLSNQPQH
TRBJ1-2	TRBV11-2	ASSLAGRAYGYT
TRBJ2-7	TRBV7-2	ASSPWNGYEQY
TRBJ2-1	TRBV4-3	ASSQDTKLPTPDEQF
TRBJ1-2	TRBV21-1	ASSKGDDGQAYGYT
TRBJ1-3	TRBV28	ASSLSGTASIGNTIY
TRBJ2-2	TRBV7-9	ASSLASENTGELF
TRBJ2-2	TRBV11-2	ASSLDPQGGELF
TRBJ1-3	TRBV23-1	ASRKTGCGNTIY
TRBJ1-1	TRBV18	ASSPDLGSTEAF
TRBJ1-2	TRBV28	ASSPPGQNYGYT
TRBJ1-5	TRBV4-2	ASSQVANTDRAFIQPQH